These 22 T cell receptor beta chains were sequenced from one sample in a study of blood T cell repertoires in COVID-19. Method: immunoSEQ multiplex PCR; TCRdb's copy keeps in-frame clones and lacks some. Altogether around 330,000 clones are present, roughly 90% being singletons, with the ten largest covering 3.5% to 4.5%. The material sequenced was peripheral blood. The source of these receptors is a woman aged 45-65 years with active or convalescent COVID-19.

This chain connects TRBV14 to TRBJ2-7; 7 nucleotides match TRBD1. Trimming at V came to 1 base and at J to 2 bases, leaving 2 bases not matched to a gene. CDR1 and CDR2 (germline): SGHDN, FVKESK. The CDR3 has 14 amino acids. CDR3 sequence reads: CASSQGTGAYEQYF. In DNA form, the CDR3 reads TGTGCCAGCAGCCAAGGGACAGGCGCCTACGAGCAGTACTTC. Full variable domain (missing parts from reference TRBV14 and TRBJ2-7): EAGVTQFPSHSVIEKGQTVTLRCDPISGHDNLYWYRRVMGKEIKFLLHFVKESKQDESGMPNNRFLAERTGGTYSTLKVQPAELEDSGVYFCASSQGTGAYEQYFGPGTRLTVT.

This rearrangement joins TRBV6-5 to TRBJ2-7; TRBD2 matches 9 bases. V lost 5 bases, J lost 2 bases, and 4 bases stayed unmatched. Germline CDR1 is MNHEY and CDR2 is SVGAGI. The CDR3 runs 14 residues. The CDR3, as DNA: TGTGCCAGCAGTAGCGCTAGCGGGACCTACGAGCAGTACTTC. It encodes CASSSASGTYEQYF.

The chain recombines TRBV5-1 with TRBJ1-1; D is uncertain. The CDR3 has 15 residues. Germline V gene data show CDR1 as SGHRS and CDR2 as YFSETQ. V dropped 0 bases and J dropped 0 bases, with 9 bases sitting between them. CDR3 sequence (DNA): TGCGCCAGCAGCTTGGGTGCGGGATTGAACACTGAAGCTTTCTTT. It yields the protein CASSLGAGLNTEAFF.

The chain recombines TRBV29-1 with TRBJ2-3, with 14 bases matching TRBD2. This CDR3 comprises 14 residues. Germline values: CDR1 SQVTM, CDR2 ANQGSEA. The trim removed 4 bases at V and 7 bases at J, leaving 4 bases unmatched. The CDR3 DNA reads as TGCAGCGTTGTAGGGACTAGCGGGAGTTATACGCAGTATTTT. The encoded protein is CSVVGTSGSYTQYF.

This clone was counted a single time. This chain uses TRBV6-2 or TRBV6-3 with TRBJ2-1; 7 nucleotides align to TRBD2. The germline CDR1 and CDR2 sequences are MNHEY and SVGEGT. With V trimmed by 0 bases and J by 3 bases, 14 bases remained unmatched. There are 19 residues in the CDR3. CDR3 bases: TGTGCCAGCAGTTACTCGTTTCCCCCGGCGGGAGAGCACTACAATGAGCAGTTCTTC. It codes for CASSYSFPPAGEHYNEQFF.

This clone was seen just once. This CDR3 is missing its conserved last phenylalanine or tryptophan, likely due to a read error. The limits of the CDR3 on the DNA are not certain, so only TCRdb's listed CDR3 is given. The chain is built from TRBV3-1 (or the pseudogene TRBV3-2) and TRBJ1-2; the table's TRBD1 call for D was not verified on the DNA. The CDR3 adds up to 12 amino acids, both ends counted. CDR1 is LGHDT and CDR2 is YNNKEL in the germline V gene (reference sequence). This CDR3 is CASSPTGGFLWV.

The genes are TRBV3-1 (or the pseudogene TRBV3-2) and TRBJ1-1, with D uncertain. The CDR3 runs to 14 residues. V was cut by 6 bases and J by 0 bases, with 11 bases left in between. Germline-derived CDR1 and CDR2 are LGHDT and YNNKEL (reference sequence). Written as DNA, the CDR3 is TGTGCCAGCAGGCGTCCGGGGTTGAACACTGAAGCTTTCTTT. As protein: CASRRPGLNTEAFF.

The J gene is TRBJ2-5, the V gene TRBV7-3; 8 bases align to TRBD2. CDR3 length: 15 amino acids. Germline values: CDR1 SGHTA, CDR2 FQGTGA. With 2 bases clipped from V and 5 bases from J, the junction kept 7 bases outside the gene matches. CDR3 nucleotide sequence: TGTGCCAGCAGCTTATTGGCTAGCGGGTTGGAGACCCAGTACTTC. Translation gives CASSLLASGLETQYF.

The chain couples TRBV7-9 to TRBJ1-2; D is ambiguous. Trimming cost V 0 bases and J 1 base, with 6 bases left between them. The CDR3 is 14 residues long. CDR1 and CDR2 from the germline V gene are SEHNR and FQNEAQ (reference sequence). CDR3 DNA sequence: TGTGCCAGCAGCTTAGCATCGGTTAACTATGGCTACACCTTC. Amino acids: CASSLASVNYGYTF.

The chain joins TRBV7-2 to TRBJ2-2; D not certain. Trimming removed 2 bases at V and 4 bases at J, with 8 bases between. CDR3 size: 14 residues. CDR1 SGHTA and CDR2 FQGNSA come from the germline V gene. The CDR3 sequence is CASSLNSPTGELFF. In DNA, the CDR3 is TGTGCCAGCAGCTTAAACTCCCCCACCGGGGAGCTGTTTTTT.

The chain has TRBV2 and TRBJ2-7, with 7 bases lining up with TRBD1. The CDR3 length is 16 residues. CDR1 SNHLY and CDR2 FYNNEI come from the germline V gene. V lost 1 base and J lost 3; bases outside the gene matches: 9. CDR3 in DNA: TGTGCCAGCAGTGAAGTCCCTGGACAGGCCGGCTACGAGCAGTACTTC. Translating it yields CASSEVPGQAGYEQYF. Full variable domain (outside the CDR3, taken from reference TRBV2 and TRBJ2-7): EPEVTQTPSHQVTQMGQEVILRCVPISNHLYFYWYRQILGQKVEFLVSFYNNEISEKSEIFDDQFSVERPDGSNFTLKIRSTKLEDSAMYFCASSEVPGQAGYEQYFGPGTRLTVT.

This chain links TRBV7-2 with TRBJ2-5; 7 nucleotides agree with TRBD2. Germline CDR1 reads SGHTA; CDR2 reads FQGNSA. The CDR3 runs 13 residues. V shed 3 bases, J shed 5 bases, and the junction held 3 bases outside the gene matches. The CDR3 sequence is CASSLGGGETQYF. In nucleotides, the CDR3 is TGTGCCAGCAGCTTGGGGGGGGGTGAGACCCAGTACTTC.

This rearrangement joins TRBV5-1 to TRBJ1-6; maybe TRBD1 (6 bases). The CDR3 consists of 15 residues. With 3 bases removed from V and 8 bases from J, the gap between germline ends came to 15 bases. CDR1 and CDR2 (germline): SGHRS, YFSETQ. This CDR3 is CASSSEGDKDSPLHF. DNA for the CDR3: TGCGCCAGCAGCTCCGAGGGGGATAAGGATTCACCCCTCCACTTT.

The J gene is TRBJ1-1, the V gene TRBV10-3; D is possibly TRBD1 (6 bases). This CDR3 has 14 residues. Trimming removed 6 bases at V and 1 base at J, with 12 bases between. Germline V CDR1 and CDR2: ENHRY, SYGVKD. CDR3 coding DNA: TGTGCCATCAGCGATGGACAGCCGAACACTGAAGCTTTCTTT. Its protein product is CAISDGQPNTEAFF.

This clone was detected a few times. This chain joins TRBV9 and TRBJ2-5, with D maybe TRBD1 (5 bases). The ends were cut back, 0 bases at V and 2 bases at J, with 11 bases in the middle. CDR1 and CDR2 (germline): SGDLS, YYNGEE. The CDR3 runs to 15 residues. The CDR3 region has the DNA TGTGCCAGCAGCGTAGGCCCTACAGGTCAAGAGACCCAGTACTTC. Translation: CASSVGPTGQETQYF.

The gene calls are TRBV4-3 and TRBJ1-2; weak D call: TRBD1 (5 bases). This CDR3 has 10 amino acids. The V end was cut by 3 bases, the J end by 10 bases, with 6 bases between. Germline CDR1 is LGHNA and CDR2 is YSLEER. CDR3 sequence reads: CASSHRAYTF. CDR3 in DNA: TGCGCCAGCAGCCACAGGGCCTACACCTTC.

The chain carries TRBV2 and TRBJ1-2; TRBD1 might be the D (5 bases). The V end lost 6 bases, the J end lost 4 bases, and 15 bases lay between the germline ends. The CDR3 consists of 14 residues. Looked up from germline, CDR1 is SNHLY and CDR2 is FYNNEI. The CDR3 DNA sequence: TGTGCCAGCAGGGGGGGAGGGGAAGGCTATGGCTACACCTTC. Translating it yields CASRGGGEGYGYTF.

V and J are TRBV2 and TRBJ1-6; possibly TRBD1 for D (5 bases). CDR1 is SNHLY, CDR2 FYNNEI, per germline. The CDR3 runs to 16 residues. The germline V and J ends were trimmed by 6 bases and 3 bases, with 15 bases remaining between them. The DNA for the CDR3 is TGTGCCAGCAGCCGCGACAGCCGTGTCTATAATTCACCCCTCCACTTT. Translated, it gives CASSRDSRVYNSPLHF. Full variable domain (outside the CDR3, taken from reference TRBV2 and TRBJ1-6): EPEVTQTPSHQVTQMGQEVILRCVPISNHLYFYWYRQILGQKVEFLVSFYNNEISEKSEIFDDQFSVERPDGSNFTLKIRSTKLEDSAMYFCASSRDSRVYNSPLHFGNGTRLTVT.

The rearrangement uses TRBV27 and TRBJ2-7; 7 bases are shared with TRBD1. The CDR3 spans 18 residues. Losses at the gene ends were 4 bases for V and 2 bases for J; bases not matched to a gene: 17. Germline-derived CDR1 and CDR2 are MNHEY and SMNVEV (reference sequence). The CDR3 is CASSSKPPGTVSPYEQYF. The CDR3 nucleotides read TGTGCCAGCAGTTCCAAACCTCCCGGGACAGTCTCACCCTACGAGCAGTACTTC.

This sequence joins TRBV7-9 and TRBJ2-6, with D perhaps matching TRBD2 (5 bases). V lost 1 base and J 4 bases, leaving 11 bases between the germline ends. Germline V gene data show CDR1 as SEHNR and CDR2 as FQNEAQ (reference sequence). This CDR3 has 16 amino acids. The CDR3 nucleotides are TGTGCCAGCAGCTTAGTTGGGAGAACCGGGGCCAACGTCCTGACTTTC. Residues: CASSLVGRTGANVLTF.

This rearrangement joins TRBV6-1 to TRBJ1-1, with 9 bases that match TRBD1. V gave up 4 bases and J gave up 3 bases; unmatched junction bases: 9. CDR3 length equals 16 residues. Germline CDR1 reads MNHNS; CDR2 reads SASEGT. CDR3: CASSGTGVRRDTEAFF. In nucleotides, the CDR3 is TGTGCCAGCAGTGGGACAGGGGTCCGGAGAGACACTGAAGCTTTCTTT.

This chain links TRBV3-1 (or the pseudogene TRBV3-2) with TRBJ1-1; tentatively, D is TRBD1 (6 bases). The CDR3 has 14 amino acids. Germline lookup yields CDR1 LGHDT and CDR2 YNNKEL (reference sequence). Trimming pared 4 bases from V and 0 bases from J, leaving 9 bases between. The CDR3 DNA follows: TGTGCCAGCAGCCGTGCAGGGGTGAACACTGAAGCTTTCTTT. Protein: CASSRAGVNTEAFF.